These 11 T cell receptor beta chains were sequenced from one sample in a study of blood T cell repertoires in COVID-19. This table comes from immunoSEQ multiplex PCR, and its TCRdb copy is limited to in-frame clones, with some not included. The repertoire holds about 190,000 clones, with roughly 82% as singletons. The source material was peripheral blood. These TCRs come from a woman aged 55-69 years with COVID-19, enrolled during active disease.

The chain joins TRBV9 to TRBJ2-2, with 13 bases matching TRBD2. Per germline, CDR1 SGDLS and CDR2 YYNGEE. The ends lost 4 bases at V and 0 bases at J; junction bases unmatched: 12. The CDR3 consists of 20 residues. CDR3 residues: CASSPLGLAGVGANTGELFF. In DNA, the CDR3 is TGTGCCAGCAGCCCTCTCGGACTAGCGGGAGTGGGGGCGAACACCGGGGAGCTGTTTTTT.

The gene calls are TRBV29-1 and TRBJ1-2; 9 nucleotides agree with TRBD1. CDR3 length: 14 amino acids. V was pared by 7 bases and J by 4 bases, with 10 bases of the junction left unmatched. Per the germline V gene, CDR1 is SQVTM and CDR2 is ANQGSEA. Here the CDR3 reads CSALPGQGGYGYTF. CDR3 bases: TGCAGCGCCCTCCCGGGACAGGGAGGCTATGGCTACACCTTC.

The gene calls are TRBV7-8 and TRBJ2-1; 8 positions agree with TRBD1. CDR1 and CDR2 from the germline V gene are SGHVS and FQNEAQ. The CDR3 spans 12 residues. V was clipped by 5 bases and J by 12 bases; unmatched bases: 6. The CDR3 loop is CASSRTGGRQFF. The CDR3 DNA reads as TGTGCCAGCAGCCGAACAGGGGGTCGGCAGTTCTTC.

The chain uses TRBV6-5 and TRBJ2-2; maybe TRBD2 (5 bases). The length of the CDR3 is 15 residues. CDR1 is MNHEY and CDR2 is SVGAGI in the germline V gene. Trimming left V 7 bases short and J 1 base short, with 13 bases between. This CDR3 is CASKFGLLNTGELFF. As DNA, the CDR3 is TGTGCCAGCAAATTCGGACTGCTGAACACCGGGGAGCTGTTTTTT.

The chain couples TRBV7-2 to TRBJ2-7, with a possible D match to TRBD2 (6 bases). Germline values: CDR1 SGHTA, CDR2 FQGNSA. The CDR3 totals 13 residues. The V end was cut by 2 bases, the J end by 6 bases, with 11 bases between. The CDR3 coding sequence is TGTGCCAGCAGCTTACTCCCGGGAGTCGAGCAGTACTTC. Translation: CASSLLPGVEQYF.

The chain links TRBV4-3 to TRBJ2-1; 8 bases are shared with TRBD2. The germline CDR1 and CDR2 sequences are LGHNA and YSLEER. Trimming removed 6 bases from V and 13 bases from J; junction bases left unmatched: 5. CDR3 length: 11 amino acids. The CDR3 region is CASSRGGDQFF. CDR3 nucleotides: TGCGCCAGCAGTCGGGGGGGCGATCAGTTCTTC.

This CDR3 is CASSPLAEADTQYF. The CDR3 DNA is TGTGCCAGCTCACCACTGGCCGAGGCAGATACGCAGTATTTT. The chain has TRBV18 and TRBJ2-3, with D hard to call. This CDR3 spans 14 amino acids. Trimming took 1 base from V and 4 from J, leaving 9 bases between them. CDR1 KGHSH and CDR2 LQKENI come from the germline V gene.

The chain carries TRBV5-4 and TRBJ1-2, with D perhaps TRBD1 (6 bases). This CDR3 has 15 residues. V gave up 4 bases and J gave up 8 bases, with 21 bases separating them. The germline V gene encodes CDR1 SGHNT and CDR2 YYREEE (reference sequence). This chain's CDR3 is CASSRTNRDVGGYTF. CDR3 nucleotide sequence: TGTGCCAGCAGCCGCACCAACAGGGACGTTGGGGGCTACACCTTC.

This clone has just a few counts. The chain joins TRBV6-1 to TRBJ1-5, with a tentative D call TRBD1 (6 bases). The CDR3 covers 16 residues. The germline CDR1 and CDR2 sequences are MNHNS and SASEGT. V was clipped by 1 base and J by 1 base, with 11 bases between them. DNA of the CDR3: TGTGCCAGCAGTGAAGTTCTAGGGGGAAGCAATCAGCCCCAGCATTTT. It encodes CASSEVLGGSNQPQHF.

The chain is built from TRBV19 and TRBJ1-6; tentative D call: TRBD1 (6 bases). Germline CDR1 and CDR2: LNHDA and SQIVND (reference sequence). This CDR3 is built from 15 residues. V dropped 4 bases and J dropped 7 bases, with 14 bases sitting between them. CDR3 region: CASSTPDRRNSPLHF. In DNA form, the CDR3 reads TGTGCCAGTAGTACCCCAGACAGGAGAAATTCACCCCTCCACTTT.

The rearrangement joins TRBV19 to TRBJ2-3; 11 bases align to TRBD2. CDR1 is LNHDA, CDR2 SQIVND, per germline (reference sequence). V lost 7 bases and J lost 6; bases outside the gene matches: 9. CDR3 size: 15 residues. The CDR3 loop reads CASTVLAGGADTQYF. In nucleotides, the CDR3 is TGTGCCAGTACGGTCCTAGCGGGGGGAGCGGATACGCAGTATTTT.